The 23 T cell receptor beta chains in this list originate from one sample, sequenced in a study of T cells in Graves' hyperthyroidism and ophthalmopathy. RNA transcripts were the template for amplifying TCR beta CDR3 regions. First-round RT-PCR of the TCR CDR3 relied on the HTBI primer set. TCRdb called the multiplex PCR reads again in MiXCR, with one record for every CDR3 protein. Found here are some 690,000 distinct CDR3 sequences, 15% to 20% of them singletons; the top ten hold 15%. The sample taken for sequencing was blood. Source of these receptors: a man aged 45-65 years with Graves' hyperthyroidism.

This chain's CDR3 is CASSILGDSYSNQPQHF. The DNA for the CDR3 is TGTGCCAGTAGTATATTGGGGGACAGCTATAGCAATCAGCCCCAGCATTTT. The V gene is TRBV19, the J gene TRBJ1-5, with 7 nucleotides matching TRBD1. Per germline, CDR1 LNHDA and CDR2 SQIVND (reference sequence). V dropped 2 bases and J dropped 0; count of bases not matched to a gene: 7. The length of the CDR3 is 17 residues. The full variable domain, in which reference TRBV19 and TRBJ1-5 provide the parts outside the CDR3, is DGGITQSPKYLFRKEGQNVTLSCEQNLNHDAMYWYRQDPGQGLRLIYYSQIVNDFQKGDIAEGYSVSREKKESFPLTVTSAQKNPTAFYLCASSILGDSYSNQPQHFGDGTRLSIL.

The chain uses TRBV4-3 and TRBJ2-3; D could derive from TRBD1 or TRBD2 (5 bases each). V lost 1 base and J lost 2, with 13 bases in between. CDR1 LGHNA and CDR2 YSLEER come from the germline V gene. This CDR3 has 16 amino acids. The CDR3 DNA is TGCGCCAGCAGCCAAGCAGTTGGGACCCACACAGATACGCAGTATTTT. Its protein product is CASSQAVGTHTDTQYF.

This clonotype was recorded many times. The CDR3 sequence: CASSYSGTQSGNTIYF. The CDR3 DNA is TGTGCCAGCAGTTACTCCGGGACACAATCGGGAAACACCATATATTTT. The rearrangement links TRBV6-5 to TRBJ1-3; D may be TRBD1 (6 bases). CDR3 size: 16 residues. Between the trimmed V and J ends, which lost 0 bases and 4 bases, there was a span of 13 bases. The V gene's germline CDR1 is MNHEY and CDR2 SVGAGI.

The sample holds many counts of this clonotype. The gene calls are TRBV28 and TRBJ2-1; TRBD1 aligns across 9 bases. The germline gives CDR1 MDHEN, CDR2 SYDVKM. The CDR3 is made up of 15 amino acids. V was clipped by 5 bases and J by 7 bases; unmatched bases: 9. The CDR3 is CASSPQGQGRNEQFF. The CDR3 DNA is TGTGCCAGCAGTCCGCAGGGACAGGGCCGAAATGAGCAGTTCTTC.

This clonotype was found many times. The chain has TRBV28 and TRBJ2-2; D possibly corresponds to TRBD1 (5 bases). Germline-derived CDR1 and CDR2 are MDHEN and SYDVKM. The CDR3 extends over 14 amino acids. V was shortened by 2 bases and J by 4 bases, with 8 bases between the two germline ends. The CDR3 DNA sequence: TGTGCCAGCAGTTTACAGGGCATCACCGGGGAGCTGTTTTTT. Amino acids: CASSLQGITGELFF.

This clonotype was seen more than once but under ten times. The chain joins TRBV29-1 to TRBJ2-2; 14 bases are a match to TRBD2. This CDR3 comprises 16 residues. V lost 4 bases and J lost 5; bases outside the gene matches: 6. Germline lookup yields CDR1 SQVTM and CDR2 ANQGSEA. The CDR3 reads CSVGTSGRIKTGELFF. The CDR3 DNA follows: TGCAGCGTTGGGACTAGCGGGAGGATAAAAACCGGGGAGCTGTTTTTT.

J is TRBJ2-7 and V is TRBV12-3 or TRBV12-4; TRBD2 matches 13 bases. V trimming: 5 bases; J trimming: 5 bases; junction bases outside the gene matches: 18. The CDR3 has 19 amino acids. The CDR3 DNA reads TGTGCCAGCAGTGCCGGACAGGGCCTTGGACTAGCGGGAGACCACGAGCAGTACTTC. This encodes CASSAGQGLGLAGDHEQYF.

This clonotype was found many times. This rearrangement joins TRBV12-3 or TRBV12-4 to TRBJ1-5, with TRBD1 matching 10 bases. The CDR3 is 13 amino acids. V was pared by 5 bases and J by 7 bases, with 2 bases of the junction left unmatched. DNA for the CDR3: TGTGCCAGCAGTGCGACAGGGGGCCAGCCCCAGCATTTT. This codes for CASSATGGQPQHF.

The sample holds many counts of this clonotype. The chain has TRBV29-1 and TRBJ2-7; D perhaps matches TRBD2 (6 bases). Germline V gene sequence: CDR1 SQVTM, CDR2 ANQGSEA. The V end was cut by 1 base, the J end by 5 bases, with 9 bases between. CDR3 length: 12 amino acids. CDR3 DNA: TGCAGCGTTGAAGGACTAGTCGACGAGCAGTACTTC. This gives the protein CSVEGLVDEQYF.

The sample holds many counts of this clonotype. V usage is TRBV14 and J usage is TRBJ1-4; unclear D gene. Germline V gene lookup returns CDR1 SGHDN and CDR2 FVKESK. Deletions cut 1 base from V and 2 bases from J, with 8 bases between. This CDR3 is built from 15 residues. CDR3 nucleotides: TGTGCCAGCAGCCAAGGTGACCGGACTAATGAAAAACTGTTTTTT. Translated, it gives CASSQGDRTNEKLFF.

A note on this clonotype: Possible read error: a much larger clone is one base away. V usage is TRBV2 and J usage is TRBJ1-1; D is uncertain. The V gene's germline CDR1 is SNHLY and CDR2 FYNNEI. This CDR3 contains 15 residues. The CDR3 coding sequence is TGTGCCAGCAGTGCTGGCCAGTCAAGCTACACTGAATCTTTCTTT. This translates into CASSAGQSSYTESFF.

The chain uses TRBV6-2 or TRBV6-3 and TRBJ1-1; no clear D. CDR1 MNHEY and CDR2 SVGEGT come from the germline V gene. V lost 3 bases and J lost 9, with 17 bases in between. This CDR3 has 14 amino acids. This chain's CDR3 is CASSYSLPVGKAFF. The CDR3 DNA reads TGTGCCAGCAGTTATTCCCTACCGGTTGGTAAAGCTTTCTTT.

This clonotype was observed a handful of times. This chain uses TRBV5-1 with TRBJ2-7, with 16 positions matching TRBD2. J was trimmed by 4 bases and V by 4 bases; bases with no gene match: 11. The CDR3 sequence is 18 residues long. Germline values: CDR1 SGHRS, CDR2 YFSETQ. CDR3 nucleotides: TGCGCCAGCAGCAGGGGACTAGCGGGAGGGCCGATGGGGTACGAGCAGTACTTC. As protein: CASSRGLAGGPMGYEQYF.

CDR3 protein: CASSPMGQSQETQYF. The CDR3 coding sequence is TGTGCCAGCAGCCCAATGGGACAGAGCCAAGAGACCCAGTACTTC. The V gene is TRBV7-9, the J gene TRBJ2-5; 7 bases line up with TRBD1. The CDR3 loop spans 15 amino acids. Germline V lookup: CDR1 SEHNR, CDR2 FQNEAQ (reference sequence). V trimming: 5 bases; J trimming: 1 base; junction bases outside the gene matches: 7.

This clonotype was seen ten or more times. The chain employs TRBV20-1 and TRBJ2-3, with 9 positions matching TRBD2. The CDR3 consists of 16 residues. Germline V CDR1 and CDR2: DFQATT, SNEGSKA (reference sequence). The V segment lost 1 base and the J segment 4 bases; nucleotides outside the gene matches: 9. DNA for the CDR3: TGCAGTGCTAGAGCGGGCGTAGCGGGAGACCCAGATACGCAGTATTTT. This encodes CSARAGVAGDPDTQYF.

This clonotype was recorded at least ten times. V gene TRBV9 combines with J gene TRBJ1-6, with D perhaps TRBD1 (5 bases). Trimming removed 3 bases at V and 8 bases at J, with 15 bases between. From germline, CDR1 is SGDLS and CDR2 YYNGEE. This CDR3 spans 15 amino acids. CDR3 in DNA: TGTGCCAGCAGCGCCCGGGGCGCCAAGTATTCACCCCTCCACTTT. Amino acids: CASSARGAKYSPLHF. The full variable domain, its missing parts supplied by reference TRBV9 and TRBJ1-6, is DSGVTQTPKHLITATGQRVTLRCSPRSGDLSVYWYQQSLDQGLQFLIQYYNGEERAKGNILERFSAQQFPDLHSELNLSSLELGDSALYFCASSARGAKYSPLHFGNGTRLTVT.

This clonotype was counted many times. J is TRBJ1-4 and V is TRBV6-1; D possibly corresponds to TRBD1 (6 bases). V lost 6 bases to trimming and J lost 6 bases, with 17 bases between them. CDR3 length equals 15 residues. Germline V gene data show CDR1 as MNHNS and CDR2 as SASEGT. The CDR3 DNA sequence: TGTGCCAGCAGGGGGGACAACGAATACTATGAAAAACTGTTTTTT. Its protein is CASRGDNEYYEKLFF.

This clonotype was detected ten times or more. The chain links TRBV27 to TRBJ1-5, with a possible D match to TRBD1 (5 bases). Germline assignment: CDR1 MNHEY and CDR2 SMNVEV (reference sequence). The CDR3 has 12 amino acids. V shed 3 bases and J shed 6 bases, with 6 bases lying between them. For the CDR3, the DNA is TGTGCCAGCAGTTTTAGGGGTCAGCCCCAGCATTTT. Amino acids: CASSFRGQPQHF.

This clonotype appeared many times. The CDR3 region is CASSSRQGRGHTEAFF. The CDR3, as DNA: TGCGCCAGCAGCTCCCGACAGGGCAGAGGTCACACTGAAGCTTTCTTT. The chain is built from TRBV5-1 and TRBJ1-1; 7 bases are shared with TRBD1. CDR1 and CDR2 from the germline V gene are SGHRS and YFSETQ. With 3 bases clipped from V and 3 bases from J, the junction kept 11 bases outside the gene matches. The CDR3 has 16 residues. The whole variable domain, filled in from reference TRBV5-1 and TRBJ1-1, reads KAGVTQTPRYLIKTRGQQVTLSCSPISGHRSVSWYQQTPGQGLQFLFEYFSETQRNKGNFPGRFSGRQFSNSRSEMNVSTLELGDSALYLCASSSRQGRGHTEAFFGQGTRLTVV.

This clonotype was recorded many times. V usage is TRBV28 and J usage is TRBJ1-2, with 7 nucleotides matching TRBD1. CDR1 is MDHEN and CDR2 is SYDVKM in the germline V gene. The CDR3 runs to 13 residues. The junction had 6 bases not matched to a gene; V was cut back by 7 bases and J by 4 bases. CDR3 sequence (DNA): TGTGCCAGCACCAGACAGGGAAGCTATGGCTACACCTTC. It translates to CASTRQGSYGYTF.

The chain employs TRBV7-9 and TRBJ2-3; 10 bases match TRBD1. The CDR3 sequence is 15 residues long. The V and J ends lost 5 bases and 2 bases, in that order; junction bases with no gene match: 4. The germline V gene encodes CDR1 SEHNR and CDR2 FQNEAQ (reference sequence). CDR3 bases: TGTGCCAGCAGCGCCGGGACAGGGGCCACAGATACGCAGTATTTT. Translating it yields CASSAGTGATDTQYF. Full variable domain (outside the CDR3, taken from reference TRBV7-9 and TRBJ2-3): DTGVSQNPRHKITKRGQNVTFRCDPISEHNRLYWYRQTLGQGPEFLTYFQNEAQLEKSRLLSDRFSAERPKGSFSTLEIQRTEQGDSAMYLCASSAGTGATDTQYFGPGTRLTVL.

This clonotype was seen repeatedly, ten times or more. The V call is TRBV20-1, the J call TRBJ2-1; D is uncertain. The CDR3 is 11 residues long. From germline, CDR1 is DFQATT and CDR2 SNEGSKA (reference sequence). V was cut by 3 bases and J by 6 bases, with 6 bases left in between. CDR3 sequence reads: CSASALNEQFF. The CDR3 nucleotides are TGCAGTGCTAGCGCCCTCAATGAGCAGTTCTTC.

This clonotype appeared a few times. The chain links TRBV20-1 to TRBJ1-1; 9 bases fit TRBD1. The germline gives CDR1 DFQATT, CDR2 SNEGSKA (reference sequence). The CDR3 spans 13 residues. Germline trimming cut 4 bases from V and 1 base from J; bases unmatched to any gene: 1. The CDR3 protein is CSAIQGANTEAFF. The CDR3 DNA is TGCAGTGCTATACAGGGGGCGAACACTGAAGCTTTCTTT.